This T cell receptor beta chain is from a study of blood T cell repertoires in COVID-19. Study background: Researchers got acute and convalescent COVID-19 samples from the United States, Italy and Spain. PBMCs, B-cell-depleted T cells, or T cells were the source of the cDNA or gDNA that made up the material.

The CDR3 contains 12 residues. Per germline, CDR1 SNHLY and CDR2 FYNNEI. Germline trimming cut 6 bases from V and 7 bases from J; bases unmatched to any gene: 2. Authors' analysis steps: Reference gene primer amplification gave estimated nucleated cell counts. Sequenced by immunoSEQ multiplex PCR; TCRdb stores in-frame clones only, minus some. That table furnishes V, J and clone size, whereas the DNA furnished D and trimming. There are roughly 250,000 clones in the sample; roughly 82% occur only once, and 4% to 6% lies in the top ten. The receptor's source is a woman older than 75 with active or convalescent COVID-19. Sequencing was carried out using peripheral blood. The chain has TRBV2 and TRBJ1-4, with 7 bases that match TRBD1. The CDR3: CASSRGVEKLFF. The CDR3 DNA sequence: TGTGCCAGCAGCAGGGGGGTTGAAAAACTGTTTTTT. Based on the CDR3 plus reference TRBV2 and TRBJ1-4, the full variable domain is EPEVTQTPSHQVTQMGQEVILRCVPISNHLYFYWYRQILGQKVEFLVSFYNNEISEKSEIFDDQFSVERPDGSNFTLKIRSTKLEDSAMYFCASSRGVEKLFFGSGTQLSVL.